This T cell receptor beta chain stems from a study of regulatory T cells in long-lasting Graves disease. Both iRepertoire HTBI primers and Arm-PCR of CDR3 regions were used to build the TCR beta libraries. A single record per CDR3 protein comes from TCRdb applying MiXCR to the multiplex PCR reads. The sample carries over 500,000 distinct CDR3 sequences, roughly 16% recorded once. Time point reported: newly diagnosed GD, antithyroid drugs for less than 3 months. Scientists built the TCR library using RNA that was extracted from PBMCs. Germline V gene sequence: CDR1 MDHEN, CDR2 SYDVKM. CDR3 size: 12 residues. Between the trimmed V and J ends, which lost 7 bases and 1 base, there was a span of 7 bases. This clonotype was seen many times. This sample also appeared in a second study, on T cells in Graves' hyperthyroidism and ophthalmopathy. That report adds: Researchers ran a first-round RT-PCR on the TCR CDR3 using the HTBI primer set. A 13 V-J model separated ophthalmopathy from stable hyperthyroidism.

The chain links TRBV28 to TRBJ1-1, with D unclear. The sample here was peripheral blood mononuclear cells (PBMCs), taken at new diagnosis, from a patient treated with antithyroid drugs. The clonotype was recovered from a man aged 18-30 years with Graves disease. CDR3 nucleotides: TGTGCCAGCAAAGAGGCGAACACTGAAGCTTTCTTT. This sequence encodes CASKEANTEAFF.